The next 10 T cell receptor beta chains were all read from a single sample in a study of cytomegalovirus exposure and HLA in healthy donors (dated by TCRdb to the late 2010s). Libraries were built with the immunoSEQ multiplex PCR assay. A mixture of 60 forward primers for TCR Vbeta segments and 13 reverse primers for TCR Jbeta segments was used in the multiplex PCR. TCRdb carries this immuneACCESS record with in-frame sequences only. Its versions omit some clonotypes, under half of them owing to an unresolved V gene in the studies checked, with the rest unexplained. The sample contains some 150,000 clones, approximately 80% of them found a single time. Together, the top ten hold 0.95% to 1.5% of the sample. The sample was PBMCs. These receptors were collected from a woman between 45 and 65 years old in good health and CMV-seronegative.

This clone turned up a few times. This chain's CDR3 is CASSYPGAYEQYF. Written as DNA, the CDR3 is TGTGCCAGCAGTTACCCCGGGGCCTACGAGCAGTACTTC. The chain is built from TRBV6-6 and TRBJ2-7; D may be TRBD2 (5 bases). The CDR3 runs 13 residues. CDR1 and CDR2 from the germline V gene are MNHNY and SVGAGI (reference sequence). With 2 bases removed from V and 2 bases from J, the gap between germline ends came to 7 bases.

The chain links TRBV5-1 to TRBJ1-1, with D uncertain. Germline V gene lookup returns CDR1 SGHRS and CDR2 YFSETQ. The V end lost 3 bases, the J end lost 4 bases, and 16 bases lay between the germline ends. CDR3 length: 15 residues. In nucleotides, the CDR3 is TGCGCCAGCAGCTGGGAGACACCCAGGCGCACTGAAGCTTTCTTT. The encoded protein is CASSWETPRRTEAFF. Combining the CDR3 with reference TRBV5-1 and TRBJ1-1 gives the whole variable domain KAGVTQTPRYLIKTRGQQVTLSCSPISGHRSVSWYQQTPGQGLQFLFEYFSETQRNKGNFPGRFSGRQFSNSRSEMNVSTLELGDSALYLCASSWETPRRTEAFFGQGTRLTVV.

This clone showed up just once. V usage is TRBV5-1 and J usage is TRBJ2-4; the D gene is possibly TRBD1 (5 bases). This CDR3 contains 12 residues. V lost 5 bases and J 4 bases, leaving 7 bases between the germline ends. Germline CDR1 SGHRS, CDR2 YFSETQ. The DNA of the CDR3 is TGCGCCAGCAGGGGGCCAAAAAACATTCAGTACTTC. Translation gives CASRGPKNIQYF.

V is TRBV7-9 and J is TRBJ2-1; 11 positions agree with TRBD1. CDR1 is SEHNR, CDR2 FQNEAQ, per germline (reference sequence). V gave up 4 bases and J gave up 2 bases; unmatched junction bases: 10. The CDR3 spans 18 residues. CDR3 bases: TGTGCCAGCAGCTCCCCGGGACAGGGGGAGAATCCCTACAATGAGCAGTTCTTC. Translating gives CASSSPGQGENPYNEQFF.

The chain is built from TRBV6-6 and TRBJ1-2, with D possibly TRBD1 on 5 matching bases. The length of the CDR3 is 12 residues. The V end was cut by 5 bases, the J end by 4 bases, with 8 bases between. CDR1 and CDR2 (germline): MNHNY, SVGAGI (reference sequence). CDR3 in amino acids: CASSQGRYGYTF. The CDR3 bases are TGTGCCAGCAGTCAGGGTCGCTATGGCTACACCTTC.

The chain combines TRBV11-2 with TRBJ1-4, with 7 bases matching TRBD1. CDR1 is SGHAT and CDR2 is FQNNGV in the germline V gene. This CDR3 region has 16 residues. The V segment lost 5 bases and the J segment 7 bases; nucleotides outside the gene matches: 13. In DNA, the CDR3 is TGTGCCAGCAGCACCTTTGAGACAGGGCTGGCTGAAAAACTGTTTTTT. As protein: CASSTFETGLAEKLFF. Using reference TRBV11-2 and TRBJ1-4 for the parts outside the CDR3, the full variable domain is EAGVAQSPRYKIIEKRQSVAFWCNPISGHATLYWYQQILGQGPKLLIQFQNNGVVDDSQLPKDRFSAERLKGVDSTLKIQPAKLEDSAVYLCASSTFETGLAEKLFFGSGTQLSVL.

The V and J genes are TRBV5-1 and TRBJ2-5; D might be TRBD2 (7 bases). The germline V gene encodes CDR1 SGHRS and CDR2 YFSETQ. V lost 7 bases and J lost 2, with 9 bases in between. The CDR3 loop spans 12 amino acids. CDR3 residues: CASGRGQETQYF. The CDR3 DNA reads TGCGCCAGCGGGAGGGGGCAAGAGACCCAGTACTTC.

The gene calls are TRBV10-1 and TRBJ2-7; 7 nucleotides agree with TRBD1. V was clipped by 9 bases and J by 0 bases; unmatched bases: 14. The CDR3 is 16 residues long. Germline V gene data show CDR1 as WNHNN and CDR2 as SYGVQD (reference sequence). CDR3 DNA sequence: TGCGCCAGTCCTAAACTAACCCGGGACAGCTCCTACGAGCAGTACTTC. Its translation: CASPKLTRDSSYEQYF.

The V call is TRBV7-9, the J call TRBJ1-1, with D hard to call. Germline CDR1 is SEHNR and CDR2 is FQNEAQ (reference sequence). This CDR3 has 11 amino acids. V lost 1 base and J 11 bases, leaving 8 bases between the germline ends. DNA of the CDR3: TGTGCCAGCAGCTTAGGTCCGCGGGCTTTCTTT. This gives the protein CASSLGPRAFF.

This clone turned up a few times. The chain is built from TRBV6-5 and TRBJ1-1; D perhaps matches TRBD1 (5 bases). Germline assignment: CDR1 MNHEY and CDR2 SVGAGI. Trimming pared 4 bases from V and 5 bases from J, leaving 8 bases between. This CDR3 is built from 12 residues. CDR3 coding DNA: TGTGCCAGCAGTTCAGGGTGGACTGAAGCTTTCTTT. Its protein is CASSSGWTEAFF.